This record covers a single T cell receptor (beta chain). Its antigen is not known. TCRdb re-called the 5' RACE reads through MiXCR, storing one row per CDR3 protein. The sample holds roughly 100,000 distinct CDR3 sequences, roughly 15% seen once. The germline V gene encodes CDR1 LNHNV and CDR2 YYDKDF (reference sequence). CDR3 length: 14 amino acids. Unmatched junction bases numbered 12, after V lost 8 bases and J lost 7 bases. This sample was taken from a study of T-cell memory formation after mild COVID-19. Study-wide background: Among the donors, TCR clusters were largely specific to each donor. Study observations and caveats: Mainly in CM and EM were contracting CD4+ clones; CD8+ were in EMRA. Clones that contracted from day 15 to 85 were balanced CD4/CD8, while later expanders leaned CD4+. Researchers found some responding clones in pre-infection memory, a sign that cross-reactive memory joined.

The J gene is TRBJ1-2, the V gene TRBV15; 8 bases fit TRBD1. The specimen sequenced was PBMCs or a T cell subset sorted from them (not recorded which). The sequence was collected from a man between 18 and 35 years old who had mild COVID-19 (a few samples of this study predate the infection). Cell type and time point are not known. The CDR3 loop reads CATHLGQGAGGYTF. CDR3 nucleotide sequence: TGTGCCACCCATCTGGGGCAGGGGGCAGGTGGCTACACCTTC.